This is a list of T cell receptor beta chains from one sample in a study of metastatic and nonmetastatic thyroid tumors. TCRdb re-clonotyped the PCR reads through MiXCR. The sample holds roughly 16,000 clones, 15% to 19% seen once. Sequencing used blood. Receptor source: a female donor with papillary thyroid cancer or a benign thyroid nodule (not recorded which). Some clones in this sample may be carry-over from other donors' samples. CDR3s include the opening cysteine and the closing phenylalanine or tryptophan. Fields, in order: V gene, D gene, CDR3 protein. D genes are given only for firm matches.

>TRBV5-1|TRBD1
CASSSQGAPYYEQYF
>TRBV6-6|TRBD1
CASSYGGQGAYGYTF
>TRBV5-6|-
CASSLVHVGTQYF
>TRBV6-2/TRBV6-3|-
CASSPRLGGETQYF
>TRBV5-6|-
CASSPTFQERIQNTEAFF
>TRBV12-3/TRBV12-4|-
CASSLSYSPLHF
>TRBV20-1|-
CSAGVRHIMNTEAFF
>TRBV2|TRBD1
CASSVGDSPTDEQYF
>TRBV7-9|TRBD1
CASSTGQGASYEQYF
>TRBV5-8|TRBD1
CASSYGTGDGYTF
>TRBV6-1|-
CASGDGSYNEQFF
>TRBV6-1|TRBD1
CASRDRGPGDTQYF
>TRBV6-1|TRBD1
CASSVLTLTGCNSPLHF
>TRBV5-1|-
CASRGGTDPLYEQYF
>TRBV11-3|-
CASSAGDTEAFF
>TRBV11-2|-
CASSLDLRNYGYTF
>TRBV18|TRBD1
CASSPRQGSTGELFF
>TRBV29-1|TRBD2
CSATPGGGKAGELFF